The present T cell receptor (beta chain) was sequenced within a study of identical twins listed by TCRdb under 2016. Study-level background: To test whether fetal clonotypes persist, this study deep-sequenced TCR alpha and beta repertoires from monozygotic twins, from unrelated adults of various ages, and from cord blood. To rule out contamination, replicate twin experiments were performed at different times with different library preparation protocols.

On this clonotype itself: The antigen it binds to is not known. Sequence at one end of the junction differs from germline and may be a read error.

The CDR3 starts with the cysteine, ends with the phenylalanine, and has 15 residues. Only CDR3 DNA is held: 45 bases, read in frame from base 1. For CDR1 and CDR2, the germline V gene lists SGHRS and YFSETQ. Study-wide conclusions, independent of this receptor: Compared with coincidental sharing between unrelated individuals, out-of-frame TCR alpha sequences shared between twins showed an excess of sequences with low generation probability. Out-of-frame TCR alpha sharing in monozygotic twins was systematically underestimated by recombination models, whereas sharing between unrelated individuals was in agreement with the recombination models. Fewer insertions were carried by abundant cord blood beta clonotypes; a weaker similar trend was observed in young adult naive repertoires, while no such trend was observed in memory repertoires. The excess sharing between twins in beta out-of-frame sequences was weaker because fewer shared sequences reduced the signal-to-noise ratio. Zero-insertion analyses could be partly confounded by invariant T cells such as MAIT and iNKT, although diverse VJ usage argued against such confounding for most clonotypes. Because the same donors could not be followed over many years, the conclusions depended on cross-sectional statistical analysis.

Only healthy Caucasian donors were included. Three pairs of female monozygotic twins, all aged roughly 18 to 29 years, made up the twin cohort. The RNA used for TCR libraries was isolated from peripheral blood mononuclear cells. The library was obtained by 5' RACE. TCRdb lists the instrument as Illumina HiSeq 2000. Template switching added a universal primer binding site, and the final cDNA carried a unique molecular identifier that allowed TCR cDNA molecules to be counted accurately. Specific primers in the conserved constant-segment region were used to synthesize first-strand cDNA for TCR alpha and beta chains. To control for contamination, every cDNA library carried two barcodes: a SMART-Mk sample barcode plus Illumina barcodes. TruSeq adapter sequences, together with Illumina sample barcodes, were added in two successive PCR steps. Sequencing of the TCR alpha and beta cDNA libraries was done on the Illumina HiSeq platform using custom primers. The original pipeline was this. Unique molecular identifiers were extracted from raw reads with MiGEC, and CDR3 positions were determined with MiXCR. Recombination models were inferred per individual with the repgenHMM and IGoR tools using an EM algorithm. Shared clonotype analysis was performed with the tcR package in R, normalizing sharing by the product of cloneset sizes. To study raw recombination without the effects of thymic and clonal selection, out-of-frame nonproductive sequences were analyzed. The public reads were reanalyzed by TCRdb: fastp trimming at Q25, MiXCR alignment, in-frame beta chains only. CDR3 protein sequences are deduplicated, and each keeps its most common genes and DNA. TCRdb, rather than the study authors, made the V and J calls. This sample comprises roughly 720,000 distinct CDR3 sequences, around a sixth of them detected only once. Jointly, the top ten make up around 13% of the sample.

The same data also contributed to another study, on T cells expressing NK-cell markers. As noted in the second study: TCR beta-chain repertoires were profiled in sorted CD3+CD56+NKG2C+, CD3+CD56+NKG2C- and CD3+CD56-NKG2C+ T-cell subsets from seven or eight donors. Most of the eight sequenced donors were HCMV-seropositive and one was HCMV-seronegative. In several experiments an anti-gammadeltaTCR antibody was added to restrict sorting to alphabetaTCR-expressing T cells. In a handful of donors, the dominant CD3+CD56+NKG2C+ clonotypes were among the top 10 CD8+ clonotypes and accounted for about 1.0-7.5% of CD8+ T cells. Those dominant clonotypes were again the most abundant among CD3+CD56-NKG2C+ cells in a handful of donors, at roughly 25-60.1%. It remained unclear whether the expanded NKG2C-expressing T cell clones were specific for HCMV antigens. All eight donors whose samples were sequenced were randomly selected healthy volunteers, three of them men and five women. To determine HCMV serostatus, a commercial ELISA kit was used to detect HCMV-specific IgG in serum. For more than 5 donors, unsorted PBMC were also used to sequence bulk peripheral blood T-cell repertoires. MIGEC was used to demultiplex reads and group the reads by UMI, and MiTCR was used to assemble and quantify clonotypes. Only TCR cDNA sequences supported by at least two reads were kept to exclude erroneous sequences. The tcR package was used for downstream repertoire analysis, and clonotypes were matched across fractions by CDR3 nucleotide sequence plus V segment. VDJmatch was used to annotate antigen specificity against VDJdb, with one amino acid substitution in CDR3 permitted.

The specimen was PBMCs. The sequence was obtained from a woman between 18 and 29 years old in good health. The chain is assembled from TRBV5-1 and TRBJ2-7, with TRBD1 identical over 8 junction bases. This receptor has the CDR3 CTSSLDRAHAYEQYF. The DNA reads as follows: TGCACCAGCAGCTTGGACAGGGCCCACGCCTACGAGCAGTACTTC.